These 16 T cell receptor beta chains were sequenced from one sample in a study of T cells after yellow fever vaccination. TCRdb analysed the 5' RACE reads with MiXCR anew, one entry per CDR3 protein. The sample lists 300,000 or so distinct CDR3 sequences, about 4% occurring once. The specimen was PBMCs, collected 5 days after the yellow fever booster vaccination. The receptor source for this set is a man aged 18 to 30 who received the YFV17D yellow fever vaccine.

This clonotype occurred a few times. The V call is TRBV5-1, the J call TRBJ2-1, with a tentative D call TRBD2 (6 bases). The CDR3 runs to 13 residues. In germline, CDR1 is SGHRS, CDR2 YFSETQ. V lost 1 base, J lost 8 bases, and 10 bases lay in between. The DNA of the CDR3 is TGCGCCAGCAGCTTGTCCACTAGCTATGAGCAGTTCTTC. It encodes CASSLSTSYEQFF.

The sample holds many counts of this clonotype. The rearrangement uses TRBV20-1 and TRBJ2-3; D gene uncertain. CDR3 length equals 12 residues. Germline loops: CDR1 DFQATT, CDR2 SNEGSKA (reference sequence). Trimming left V 1 base short and J 6 bases short, with 8 bases between. CDR3 residues: CSARVSGDTQYF. CDR3 DNA sequence: TGCAGTGCTAGAGTGTCCGGGGATACGCAGTATTTT.

V is TRBV14 and J is TRBJ2-5; D is unclear. The CDR3 length is 12 residues. Germline-derived CDR1 and CDR2 are SGHDN and FVKESK. The V end lost 0 bases, the J end lost 7 bases, and 6 bases lay between the germline ends. The CDR3 spells CASSQDVLTQYF. In DNA, the CDR3 is TGTGCCAGCAGCCAAGACGTCTTGACCCAGTACTTC.

In this sample, this clonotype turned up many times. As DNA, the CDR3 is TGCGCCAGCAGCATGATAGTACAAGAGACCCAGTACTTC. It encodes CASSMIVQETQYF. This chain connects TRBV5-1 to TRBJ2-5, with D uncertain. V shed 4 bases and J shed 2 bases, with 9 bases lying between them. In germline, CDR1 is SGHRS, CDR2 YFSETQ. The CDR3 extends over 13 amino acids.

This clonotype was detected a few times. The rearrangement joins TRBV7-8 to TRBJ2-5; D not certain. The V and J ends lost 1 base and 4 bases respectively, with 10 bases between them. The V gene's germline CDR1 is SGHVS and CDR2 FQNEAQ. The CDR3 loop spans 14 amino acids. CDR3 sequence (DNA): TGTGCCAGCAGCTTAGGGGCAGGTGGAGAGACCCAGTACTTC. This translates into CASSLGAGGETQYF.

This clonotype has just a few counts. The chain has TRBV4-2 and TRBJ2-5; TRBD2 matches 9 bases. This CDR3 comprises 17 residues. Germline V gene lookup returns CDR1 LGHNA and CDR2 YNFKEQ. J lost 3 bases, V lost 4 bases, and 12 bases had no gene match. The CDR3 reads CASSPWPQRGDKETQYF. CDR3 nucleotides: TGTGCCAGCAGCCCCTGGCCCCAGCGGGGGGACAAAGAGACCCAGTACTTC.

The chain employs TRBV10-3 and TRBJ2-2; 7 bases line up with TRBD1. V shed 6 bases and J 3 bases; nucleotides not matched to a gene: 10. Germline lookup yields CDR1 ENHRY and CDR2 SYGVKD. The CDR3 spans 16 residues. Here the CDR3 reads CAIRQTGTAYTGELFF. The CDR3 DNA sequence: TGTGCCATCAGACAAACCGGGACAGCTTACACCGGGGAGCTGTTTTTT.

The rearrangement uses TRBV5-1 and TRBJ2-3; D call uncertain. CDR3 length: 14 amino acids. The V end was cut by 1 base, the J end by 3 bases, with 9 bases between. Germline lookup yields CDR1 SGHRS and CDR2 YFSETQ. The CDR3 is CASSLTRRTDTQYF. CDR3 DNA sequence: TGCGCCAGCAGCTTGACGAGGCGAACAGATACGCAGTATTTT.

This clonotype was seen repeatedly, ten times or more. J is TRBJ2-7 and V is TRBV4-1; 7 nucleotides align to TRBD2. Germline CDR1 and CDR2: MGHRA and YSYEKL. V was clipped by 0 bases and J by 5 bases; unmatched bases: 4. The length of the CDR3 is 14 residues. CDR3 sequence (DNA): TGCGCCAGCAGCCAAGATCTGGGGGGGAACGAGCAGTACTTC. This encodes CASSQDLGGNEQYF.

In this sample, this clonotype turned up a few times. The chain has TRBV7-3 and TRBJ2-1; TRBD2 matches at 8 bases. The CDR3 consists of 15 residues. V lost 4 bases and J lost 7; bases outside the gene matches: 9. Germline values: CDR1 SGHTA, CDR2 FQGTGA. The CDR3 DNA reads as TGTGCCAGCAGCTCACGGGGGGGCCGGTCGAATGAGCAGTTCTTC. Translation: CASSSRGGRSNEQFF.

The chain couples TRBV20-1 to TRBJ2-6; D call uncertain. This CDR3 has 16 amino acids. Germline CDR1 reads DFQATT; CDR2 reads SNEGSKA (reference sequence). V was clipped by 0 bases and J by 0 bases, with 9 bases between them. The CDR3 DNA reads TGCAGTGCTAGAGATTTAGCTAACTCTGGGGCCAACGTCCTGACTTTC. This sequence encodes CSARDLANSGANVLTF.

The table lists this clonotype with many counts. The genes are TRBV6-2 or TRBV6-3 and TRBJ1-2, with TRBD1 matching over 12 bases. The CDR3 has 16 amino acids. Germline V gene lookup returns CDR1 MNHEY and CDR2 SVGEGT. The ends lost 2 bases at V and 4 bases at J; junction bases unmatched: 5. The CDR3 nucleotides are TGTGCCAGCAGTTACCACCGGGACAGGGGGCTCTATGGCTACACCTTC. It specifies CASSYHRDRGLYGYTF.

The V call is TRBV5-1, the J call TRBJ1-2; D unresolved. The germline CDR1 and CDR2 sequences are SGHRS and YFSETQ. Trimming shortened V by 0 bases and J by 0 bases, and 15 bases separated the two germline ends. This CDR3 has 17 amino acids. CDR3 loop: CASSLGIEKGSNYGYTF. CDR3 DNA sequence: TGCGCCAGCAGCTTGGGAATCGAAAAGGGTTCTAACTATGGCTACACCTTC. Combining the CDR3 with reference TRBV5-1 and TRBJ1-2 gives the whole variable domain KAGVTQTPRYLIKTRGQQVTLSCSPISGHRSVSWYQQTPGQGLQFLFEYFSETQRNKGNFPGRFSGRQFSNSRSEMNVSTLELGDSALYLCASSLGIEKGSNYGYTFGSGTRLTVV.

V usage is TRBV5-1 and J usage is TRBJ1-6; TRBD1 matches 8 bases. Germline V lookup: CDR1 SGHRS, CDR2 YFSETQ. The CDR3 length is 15 residues. V was pared by 4 bases and J by 7 bases, with 7 bases of the junction left unmatched. The DNA for the CDR3 is TGCGCCAGCAGCGAGCAACAGGGGGTGAATTCACCCCTCCACTTT. Translated, it gives CASSEQQGVNSPLHF.

This clonotype was found many times. Here the CDR3 DNA reads TGCGCCAGCAGCCAAGAAACAGATACGCAGTATTTT. It codes for CASSQETDTQYF. The J gene is TRBJ2-3, the V gene TRBV4-3; unclear D gene. The CDR3 is 12 residues long. Per germline, CDR1 LGHNA and CDR2 YSLEER. The ends were cut back, 0 bases at V and 3 bases at J, with 1 base in the middle.

This clonotype was detected ten times or more. This chain connects TRBV7-6 to TRBJ1-2; TRBD1 aligns across 8 bases. V shed 6 bases, J shed 6 bases, and the junction held 9 bases outside the gene matches. The CDR3 extends over 14 amino acids. The V gene's germline CDR1 is SGHVS and CDR2 FNYEAQ. The DNA of the CDR3 is TGTGCCAGCAGTTTGGACCCAGGGGGCAATGGCTACACCTTC. Its translation: CASSLDPGGNGYTF.